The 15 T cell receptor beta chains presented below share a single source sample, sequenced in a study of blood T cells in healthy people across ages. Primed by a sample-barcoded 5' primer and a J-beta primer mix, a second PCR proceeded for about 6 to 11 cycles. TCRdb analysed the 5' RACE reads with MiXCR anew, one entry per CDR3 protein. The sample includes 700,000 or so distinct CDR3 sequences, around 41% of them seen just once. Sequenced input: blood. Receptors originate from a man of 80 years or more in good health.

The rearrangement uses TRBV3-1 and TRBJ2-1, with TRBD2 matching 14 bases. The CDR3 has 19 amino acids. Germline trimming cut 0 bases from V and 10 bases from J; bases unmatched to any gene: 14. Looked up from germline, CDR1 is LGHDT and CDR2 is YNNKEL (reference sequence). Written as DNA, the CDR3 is TGTGCCAGCAGCCAAGACCAGAGGGTGGGACTAGCGGGGGCCAGGGAGCAGTTCTTC. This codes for CASSQDQRVGLAGAREQFF.

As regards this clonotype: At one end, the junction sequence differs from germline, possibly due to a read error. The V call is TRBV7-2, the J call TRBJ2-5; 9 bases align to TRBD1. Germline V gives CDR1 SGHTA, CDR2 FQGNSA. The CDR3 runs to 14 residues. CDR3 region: CASSPRQGGEAQYF. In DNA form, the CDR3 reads TGTGCCAGCAGCCCCCGACAGGGGGGAGAGGCCCAGTACTTC.

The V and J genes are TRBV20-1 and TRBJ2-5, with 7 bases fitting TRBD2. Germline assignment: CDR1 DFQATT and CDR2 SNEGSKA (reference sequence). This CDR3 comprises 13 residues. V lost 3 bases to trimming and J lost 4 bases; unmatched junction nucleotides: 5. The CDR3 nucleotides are TGCAGTGCTAGTGGGGACTATTCAGAGACCCAGTACTTC. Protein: CSASGDYSETQYF.

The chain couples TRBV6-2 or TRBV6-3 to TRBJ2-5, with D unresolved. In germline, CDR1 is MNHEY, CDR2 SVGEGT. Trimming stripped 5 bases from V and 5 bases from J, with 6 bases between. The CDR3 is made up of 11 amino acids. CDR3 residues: CASSMKETQYF. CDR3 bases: TGTGCCAGCAGTATGAAGGAGACCCAGTACTTC.

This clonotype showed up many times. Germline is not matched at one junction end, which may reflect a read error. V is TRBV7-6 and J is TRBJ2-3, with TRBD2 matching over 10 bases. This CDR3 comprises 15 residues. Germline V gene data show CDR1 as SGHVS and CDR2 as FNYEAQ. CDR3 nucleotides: TGCGCCAGCAGCTTGCTAGCGGGGGCCACAGATACGCAGTATTTT. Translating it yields CASSLLAGATDTQYF.

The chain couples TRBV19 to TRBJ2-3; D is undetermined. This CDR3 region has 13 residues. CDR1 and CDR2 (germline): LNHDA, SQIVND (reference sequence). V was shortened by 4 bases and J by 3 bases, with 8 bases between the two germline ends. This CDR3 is CASSNGGTDTQYF. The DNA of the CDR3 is TGTGCCAGTAGTAATGGTGGGACAGATACGCAGTATTTT. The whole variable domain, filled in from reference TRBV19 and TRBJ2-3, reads DGGITQSPKYLFRKEGQNVTLSCEQNLNHDAMYWYRQDPGQGLRLIYYSQIVNDFQKGDIAEGYSVSREKKESFPLTVTSAQKNPTAFYLCASSNGGTDTQYFGPGTRLTVL.

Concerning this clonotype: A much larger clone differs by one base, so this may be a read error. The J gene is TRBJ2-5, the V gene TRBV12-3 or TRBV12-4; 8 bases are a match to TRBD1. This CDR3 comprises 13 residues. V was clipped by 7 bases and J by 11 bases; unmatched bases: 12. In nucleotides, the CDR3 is TGTGCCAGCAATCGACAGGGGTACAATGAGCAGTACTTC. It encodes CASNRQGYNEQYF.

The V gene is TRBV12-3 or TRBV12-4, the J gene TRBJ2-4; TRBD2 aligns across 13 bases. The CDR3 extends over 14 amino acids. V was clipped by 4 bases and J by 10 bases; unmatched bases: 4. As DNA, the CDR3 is TGTGCCAGCAGTTCGGGACTAGCGGGGACTATTCAGTACTTC. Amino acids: CASSSGLAGTIQYF.

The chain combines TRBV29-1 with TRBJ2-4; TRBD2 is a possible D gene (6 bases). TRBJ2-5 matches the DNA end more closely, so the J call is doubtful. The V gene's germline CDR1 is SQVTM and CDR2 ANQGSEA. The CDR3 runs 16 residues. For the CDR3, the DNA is TGCAGCGTTGGGCTAGTTTCACGGGGGTCCCAAGAGACCCAGTACTTC. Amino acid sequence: CSVGLVSRGSQETQYF.

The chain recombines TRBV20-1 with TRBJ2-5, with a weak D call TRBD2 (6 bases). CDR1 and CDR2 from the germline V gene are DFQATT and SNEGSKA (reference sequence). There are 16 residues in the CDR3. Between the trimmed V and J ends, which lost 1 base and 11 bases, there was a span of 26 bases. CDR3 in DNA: TGCAGTGCTAGAGCGGAGGGACGGAAATTAAACAATGAGCAGTACTTC. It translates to CSARAEGRKLNNEQYF.

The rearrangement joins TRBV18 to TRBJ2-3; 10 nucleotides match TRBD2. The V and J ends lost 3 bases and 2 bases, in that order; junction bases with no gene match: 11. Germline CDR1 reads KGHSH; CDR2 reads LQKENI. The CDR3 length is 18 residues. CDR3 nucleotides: TGTGCCAGCTCACCTTGGGCTAGCGGGGGCCGAAACACAGATACGCAGTATTTT. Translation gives CASSPWASGGRNTDTQYF.

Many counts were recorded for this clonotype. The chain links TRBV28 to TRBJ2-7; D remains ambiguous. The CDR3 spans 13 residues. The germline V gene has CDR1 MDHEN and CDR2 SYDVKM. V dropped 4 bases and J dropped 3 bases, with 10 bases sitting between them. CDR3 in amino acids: CASSYVADYEQYF. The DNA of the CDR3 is TGTGCCAGCAGTTACGTGGCAGACTACGAGCAGTACTTC. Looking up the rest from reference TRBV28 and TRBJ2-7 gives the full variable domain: DVKVTQSSRYLVKRTGEKVFLECVQDMDHENMFWYRQDPGLGLRLIYFSYDVKMKEKGDIPEGYSVSREKKERFSLILESASTNQTSMYLCASSYVADYEQYFGPGTRLTVT.

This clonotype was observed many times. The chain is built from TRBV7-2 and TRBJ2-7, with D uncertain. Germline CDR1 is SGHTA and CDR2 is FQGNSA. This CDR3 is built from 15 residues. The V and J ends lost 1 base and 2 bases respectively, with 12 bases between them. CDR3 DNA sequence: TGTGCCAGCAGCTTAGATCCGTCCGGTGCCTACGAGCAGTACTTC. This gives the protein CASSLDPSGAYEQYF. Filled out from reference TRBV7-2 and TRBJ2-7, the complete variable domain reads GAGVSQSPSNKVTEKGKDVELRCDPISGHTALYWYRQSLGQGLEFLIYFQGNSAPDKSGLPSDRFSAERTGGSVSTLTIQRTQQEDSAVYLCASSLDPSGAYEQYFGPGTRLTVT.

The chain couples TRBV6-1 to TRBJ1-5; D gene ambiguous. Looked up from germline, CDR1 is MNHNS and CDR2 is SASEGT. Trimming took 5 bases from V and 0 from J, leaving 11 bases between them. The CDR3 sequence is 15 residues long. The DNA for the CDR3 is TGTGCCAGCAGTAGGACTGACTCTAGCAATCAGCCCCAGCATTTT. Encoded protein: CASSRTDSSNQPQHF.

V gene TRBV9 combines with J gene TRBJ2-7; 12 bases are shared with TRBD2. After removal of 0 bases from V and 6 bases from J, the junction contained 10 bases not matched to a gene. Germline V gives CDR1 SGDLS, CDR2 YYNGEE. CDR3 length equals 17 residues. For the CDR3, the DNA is TGTGCCAGCAGCGTAGCCCCTCTAGCGGGAGGGCCTAGCGAGCAGTACTTC. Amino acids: CASSVAPLAGGPSEQYF.